The TCR beta chain described here comes from a study of blood T cell repertoires in COVID-19. For the study at large: Samples representing acute and convalescent COVID-19 were sourced from the United States, Italy and Spain.

Method: immunoSEQ multiplex PCR; TCRdb's copy keeps in-frame clones and lacks some. Of more than 100,000 clones listed, around 90% are singletons. J lost 3 bases, V lost 7 bases, and 11 bases had no gene match. The germline CDR1 and CDR2 sequences are SGHRS and YFSETQ. This CDR3 comprises 15 residues. This clone was observed a single time. The receptor's source is a woman in her sixties with acute or convalescent COVID-19. Sequenced sample: peripheral blood. The chain uses TRBV5-1 and TRBJ2-7, with TRBD2 matching 9 bases. CDR3 protein: CASAATSGPFYEQYV. The CDR3 bases are TGCGCCAGCGCTGCAACTAGCGGGCCGTTCTACGAGCAGTACGTC.